This T cell receptor (beta chain) was retrieved from a study of blood T cell repertoires in COVID-19. Libraries were prepared by immunoSEQ multiplex PCR; TCRdb keeps only in-frame clonotypes and omits some of them. Of 200,000 to 250,000 clones listed, about 79% are singletons. There are 12 residues in the CDR3. The germline CDR1 and CDR2 sequences are LNHDA and SQIVND (reference sequence). V shed 10 bases and J 7 bases; nucleotides not matched to a gene: 6. The specimen sequenced was PBMCs or T cells enriched from blood (not recorded which). This receptor was identified in an older woman who had recovered from COVID-19. The chain employs TRBV19 and TRBJ2-1, with 8 bases that match TRBD2. Written as DNA, the CDR3 is TGTGCCACGCGGGGGGAGGGAAATGAGCAGTTCTTC. Its protein product is CATRGEGNEQFF.